Listed below are T cell receptor beta chains from one sample, sequenced in a study of CD8 T cells in ankylosing spondylitis. Each CDR3 protein is one row after TCRdb ran MiXCR on the 5' RACE reads. The sample yields around 430,000 distinct CDR3 sequences, 17% seen once. Sequences were obtained from blood, either unsorted or a sorted T cell fraction (not recorded which). The receptors were sampled from a male donor with ankylosing spondylitis. The CDR3 runs from the conserved cysteine through the conserved F or W. A D gene is named only where the DNA matches it firmly. Only part of the rows carry a size: once, few, many, or a class if the clone is expanded.

cdr3_aa cdr3_nt cdr3_length d_call j_call clone_size v_call
CASSLPGTENEKLFF TGTGCCAGCAGTTTGCCCGGGACGGAGAATGAAAAACTGTTTTTT 15 - TRBJ1-4 - TRBV28
CASSPEDFYNEQFF TGTGCCAGCAGCCCCGAAGACTTTTACAATGAGCAGTTCTTC 14 - TRBJ2-1 - TRBV7-9
CASSLSAGLDSYNEQFF TGTGCCAGCAGCTTAAGTGCGGGACTGGACTCCTACAATGAGCAGTTCTTC 17 - TRBJ2-1 - TRBV11-2
CASSYRVSSYNEQFF TGTGCCAGCAGCTATAGGGTGAGCTCCTACAATGAGCAGTTCTTC 15 - TRBJ2-1 many TRBV7-2
CASSYPFTGNTGELFF TGTGCCAGCAGCTACCCCTTCACAGGGAACACCGGGGAGCTGTTTTTT 16 - TRBJ2-2 - TRBV5-8
CASSVDGHSNQPQHF TGCGCCAGCAGCGTTGACGGACATAGCAATCAGCCCCAGCATTTT 15 - TRBJ1-5 - TRBV5-1
CASSLAVVTGELFF TGCGCCAGCAGCTTGGCCGTGGTCACCGGGGAGCTGTTTTTT 14 - TRBJ2-2 many TRBV5-1
CASADRFGGSTDTQYF TGTGCCAGCGCCGACCGATTTGGGGGTAGCACAGATACGCAGTATTTT 16 - TRBJ2-3 - TRBV28
CASSERGQNTGELFF TGTGCCAGCAGTGAAAGGGGGCAGAACACCGGGGAGCTGTTTTTT 15 TRBD1 TRBJ2-2 - TRBV2
CASSGPPRSGANVLTF TGTGCCAGCTCAGGTCCACCGCGCTCTGGCGCCAACGTCCTGACTTTC 16 - TRBJ2-6 - TRBV18
CSANQVITDTQYF TGCAGCGCGAACCAGGTGATCACAGATACGCAGTATTTT 13 - TRBJ2-3 medium-sized TRBV29-1
CASSRLAGGDTGELFF TGCGCCAGCAGCCGCCTAGCGGGGGGTGACACCGGGGAGCTGTTTTTT 16 TRBD2 TRBJ2-2 - TRBV5-1
CASSQGAGTGARHEQFF TGCGCCAGCAGCCAGGGGGCCGGGACAGGGGCACGGCATGAGCAGTTCTTC 17 TRBD1 TRBJ2-1 - TRBV4-1
CASSYKLNSPLHF TGTGCCAGCAGTTACAAACTGAATTCACCCCTCCACTTT 13 - TRBJ1-6 - TRBV6-6
CASSYSTRPDYGYTF TGTGCCAGCAGTTACTCGACCAGGCCTGACTATGGCTACACCTTC 15 - TRBJ1-2 few TRBV6-5
CASSVGGQGTQYF TGTGCCAGCAGCGTGGGGGGCCAGGGGACCCAGTACTTC 13 - TRBJ2-5 - TRBV9
CASSSNTGTGKTLHF TGTGCCAGCAGCTCTAATACCGGGACAGGGAAAACCCTCCACTTT 15 TRBD1 TRBJ1-6 - TRBV5-6
CSARDEQSSYEQYF TGCAGTGCTAGAGATGAACAGAGCTCCTACGAGCAGTACTTC 14 - TRBJ2-7 - TRBV20-1
CSASWPGNYGYTF TGCAGTGCTAGTTGGCCAGGAAACTATGGCTACACCTTC 13 - TRBJ1-2 few TRBV20-1
CASQPVHSASGLSNEQFF TGTGCCAGCCAGCCGGTTCACTCGGCTAGCGGGTTGTCCAATGAGCAGTTCTTC 18 TRBD2 TRBJ2-1 - TRBV28
CASSLGTSGRVEQYF TGTGCCAGCAGCTTAGGGACTAGCGGGAGGGTCGAGCAGTACTTC 15 TRBD2 TRBJ2-7 - TRBV7-2
CASSLGWEGTQYF TGTGCCAGCAGCTTAGGGTGGGAGGGGACCCAGTACTTC 13 TRBD2 TRBJ2-5 - TRBV7-3
CASSSGTGINQPQHF TGTGCCAGCAGTTCCGGGACAGGGATCAATCAGCCCCAGCATTTT 15 TRBD1 TRBJ1-5 few TRBV12-3/TRBV12-4
CASSRYGYTF TGTGCCAGCAGTAGATATGGCTACACCTTC 10 - TRBJ1-2 - TRBV28
CASSEGQLETQYF TGTGCCAGCAGTGAGGGACAGCTCGAGACCCAGTACTTC 13 TRBD1 TRBJ2-5 few TRBV28
CASSIVDRAAFF TGTGCCAGCAGCATCGTAGACCGGGCAGCTTTCTTT 12 - TRBJ1-1 few TRBV7-9
CASSFQRVGTGELFF TGTGCCAGCAGCTTCCAGCGGGTTGGCACCGGGGAGCTGTTTTTT 15 - TRBJ2-2 - TRBV6-2/TRBV6-3
CASSPPDSNYGYTF TGTGCCAGCAGCCCCCCGGACAGTAACTATGGCTACACCTTC 14 - TRBJ1-2 - TRBV4-2
CASSETRAMGSPLHF TGTGCCAGCAGCGAGACGAGGGCAATGGGGTCACCCCTCCACTTT 15 - TRBJ1-6 - TRBV9
CSARTAGGLDEQFF TGCAGTGCTAGAACAGCGGGGGGCCTCGATGAGCAGTTCTTC 14 TRBD2 TRBJ2-1 many TRBV20-1
CAWSRSGNTEAFF TGTGCCTGGAGTCGCTCGGGGAACACTGAAGCTTTCTTT 13 - TRBJ1-1 - TRBV30
CASSQEVGNYGYTF TGTGCCAGCAGCCAAGAAGTCGGAAACTATGGCTACACCTTC 14 - TRBJ1-2 - TRBV14
CASSQDGLVVETQYF TGCGCCAGCAGCCAAGATGGTCTAGTCGTGGAGACCCAGTACTTC 15 - TRBJ2-5 few TRBV4-3
CSVEEGAGIFNRYEQYF TGCAGCGTTGAAGAGGGGGCAGGGATTTTCAATCGCTACGAGCAGTACTTC 17 - TRBJ2-7 - TRBV29-1
CASAKLGKYGGNNEQFF TGTGCCAGCGCCAAACTAGGGAAGTACGGGGGGAACAATGAGCAGTTCTTC 17 TRBD2 TRBJ2-1 few TRBV13
CASAAGNPSTGELFF TGTGCCAGTGCCGCCGGGAACCCTTCAACCGGGGAGCTGTTTTTT 15 - TRBJ2-2 few TRBV19